Sequencing of this T cell receptor (beta chain) was carried out in a study of cytomegalovirus exposure and HLA in healthy donors. Broader study findings: Reports described diagnosis of cytomegalovirus status by the classifier as highly specific and sensitive.

Profiling relied on immunoSEQ multiplex PCR, and the TCRdb table lists in-frame clones only, not all of them. The table includes around 130,000 clones, 85% to 90% detected once. The germline V gene has CDR1 SGHVS and CDR2 FQNEAQ. V was clipped by 1 base and J by 2 bases, with 12 bases between them. The CDR3 is 15 amino acids. In its sample, this clone was seen once. The target antigen is unknown. The donors were part of the validation cohort, which consisted of more than 90 subjects and was separate from the first cohort of roughly 620 subjects. This receptor was identified in a young man in good health and CMV-seronegative. The gene calls are TRBV7-8 and TRBJ2-7; D is ambiguous. The sequenced sample consisted of PBMCs. CDR3 loop: CASSLGYASTYEQYF. CDR3 DNA sequence: TGTGCCAGCAGCTTAGGTTATGCTAGTACCTACGAGCAGTACTTC.